These 4 T cell receptor beta chains were all obtained from the same sample, sequenced in a study of CD8+CD57+ T cells in acquired aplastic anemia. Genomic DNA constituted the template upon which TCR beta VDJ and CDR3 profiling was performed. TCRdb re-derived calls from the reads in MiXCR, one entry per CDR3 protein. The sample has 86,000 or so distinct CDR3 sequences, approximately 46% seen once. The sequenced sample was sorted CD4+, CD8+, or CD8+CD57+ T cells (not recorded which) from PBMCs. These receptors were obtained from a human donor in good health, serving as a control.

A word on this clonotype: It is likely a read error, because the conserved phenylalanine at the end of the CDR3 is missing. CDR3 nucleotides: TGTGCCAGCAGTATACAGGCGAGCTCCTACGAGCAGTACCTC. Its protein product is CASSIQASSYEQYL. The chain couples TRBV12-3 or TRBV12-4 to TRBJ2-7; possibly TRBD1 for D (5 bases). The ends were cut back, 5 bases at V and 0 bases at J, with 11 bases in the middle. The CDR3 runs to 14 residues.

The rearrangement links TRBV2 to TRBJ1-5, with D possibly TRBD1 on 5 matching bases. CDR3 length: 13 residues. Trimming took off 8 bases at V and 3 bases at J, with 11 bases between the two ends. Per germline, CDR1 SNHLY and CDR2 FYNNEI. The CDR3 bases are TGTGCCAGCCAGGGACGGGACAATCAGCCCCAGCATTTT. Translated, it gives CASQGRDNQPQHF.

The chain has TRBV7-2 and TRBJ1-2; D uncertain. CDR3 length equals 12 residues. Germline assignment: CDR1 SGHTA and CDR2 FQGNSA. Trimming removed 11 bases at V and 4 bases at J, with 14 bases between. The CDR3 reads CAGREASYGYTF. CDR3 nucleotide sequence: TGTGCCGGACGGGAGGCGAGCTATGGCTACACCTTC.

The chain is built from TRBV25-1 and TRBJ2-3; D perhaps matches TRBD2 (6 bases). The CDR3 totals 15 residues. Trimming took 6 bases from V and 7 from J, leaving 20 bases between them. Germline CDR1 reads MGHDK; CDR2 reads SYGVNS. The CDR3, as DNA: TGTGCCAGCAGCCCTACCGGGACTCCCTCGAATACGCAGTATTTT. Its translation: CASSPTGTPSNTQYF. The whole variable domain, filled in from reference TRBV25-1 and TRBJ2-3, reads EADIYQTPRYLVIGTGKKITLECSQTMGHDKMYWYQQDPGMELHLIHYSYGVNSTEKGDLSSESTVSRIRTEHFPLTLESARPSHTSQYLCASSPTGTPSNTQYFGPGTRLTVL.